The rows below give T cell receptor beta chains drawn from one sample of a study of blood T cell repertoires in COVID-19. Using immunoSEQ multiplex PCR, the repertoire was profiled, and TCRdb retains in-frame clones only, with some absent. The sample has about 300,000 clones; about 83% are singletons. Input material: peripheral blood. These receptor sequences come from a woman aged 50 to 60 with acute or convalescent COVID-19. CDR3s leave out the opening cysteine and the closing phenylalanine or tryptophan. The order of the fields is V gene, J gene, CDR3 protein.

V: TRBV19; J: TRBJ1-3; CDR3: ASGGTAGNTIY
V: TRBV10-3; J: TRBJ2-7; CDR3: AISTSGRADEQY
V: TRBV28; J: TRBJ1-2; CDR3: ASMAGSAYGYT
V: TRBV7-3; J: TRBJ2-5; CDR3: ASSSQGQGGETQY
V: TRBV5-1; J: TRBJ2-5; CDR3: ASRLGTAQETQY
V: TRBV29-1; J: TRBJ2-1; CDR3: SVEEASSYNEQF
V: TRBV6-5; J: TRBJ1-4; CDR3: ASRGGTLNNEKLF
V: TRBV9; J: TRBJ2-3; CDR3: ASSDGGDTQY
V: TRBV9; J: TRBJ2-1; CDR3: ASSVEGLADNEQF
V: TRBV20-1; J: TRBJ1-2; CDR3: SASGIRGYT
V: TRBV28; J: TRBJ2-3; CDR3: ASSRGSGGISSTDTQY
V: TRBV5-1; J: TRBJ1-2; CDR3: ASSLTTGNYGYT
V: TRBV4-2; J: TRBJ2-7; CDR3: ASSQEGGTSGGYEQY
V: TRBV10-3; J: TRBJ1-2; CDR3: AITGTLENYGYT
V: TRBV19; J: TRBJ2-2; CDR3: ASSRTGGASGELF
V: TRBV30; J: TRBJ2-3; CDR3: ASGVSTDTQY
V: TRBV14; J: TRBJ1-1; CDR3: ASSQDPRDRAGNTEAF
V: TRBV4-2; J: TRBJ2-1; CDR3: ASSSDRGSSNEQF
V: TRBV7-9; J: TRBJ2-2; CDR3: ASSQTGFATGELF
V: TRBV2; J: TRBJ2-1; CDR3: ASRPRTSGGWNEQF
V: TRBV7-8; J: TRBJ1-2; CDR3: ASTLFGTALSGYT
V: TRBV3-1/TRBV3-2; J: TRBJ2-4; CDR3: ASSRREGAKNIQY
V: TRBV30; J: TRBJ1-2; CDR3: AWSRQTGNGYT
V: TRBV6-5; J: TRBJ1-5; CDR3: ASSPRQGANQPQH
V: TRBV7-3; J: TRBJ2-1; CDR3: ASSPGLAGAYNEQF
V: TRBV7-9; J: TRBJ2-3; CDR3: ASSALAGVTDTQY
V: TRBV5-1; J: TRBJ2-7; CDR3: ASSGDRDFYEQY
V: TRBV6-4; J: TRBJ1-4; CDR3: ASSDLPPGQGGEKLF
V: TRBV9; J: TRBJ1-1; CDR3: ASSADGQGAGEAF
V: TRBV5-1; J: TRBJ2-3; CDR3: ASSLSAGGPTDTQY
V: TRBV3-1/TRBV3-2; J: TRBJ1-4; CDR3: ASSQVDREKLF
V: TRBV10-1; J: TRBJ2-2; CDR3: ASSALVGNTGELF
V: TRBV5-4; J: TRBJ2-3; CDR3: ASSPPGPTSGSTDTQY
V: TRBV9; J: TRBJ2-3; CDR3: ASSVGPHDFTDTQY
V: TRBV5-1; J: TRBJ1-3; CDR3: ASSSTNSGNTIY
V: TRBV5-4; J: TRBJ1-2; CDR3: ASSLELLDRRHGYT
V: TRBV19; J: TRBJ2-3; CDR3: ASSIVGGRAFVDTDTQY
V: TRBV5-5; J: TRBJ2-3; CDR3: ASSLNPGTDTQY
V: TRBV10-3; J: TRBJ1-4; CDR3: AISGGTANEKLF
V: TRBV24-1; J: TRBJ2-3; CDR3: ATSPTGLSTDTQY
V: TRBV7-9; J: TRBJ1-2; CDR3: ASSLGGEGANYGYT
V: TRBV5-1; J: TRBJ1-2; CDR3: ASSLASFRDGYT
V: TRBV30; J: TRBJ1-5; CDR3: AWSGGSNSNQPQH
V: TRBV6-4; J: TRBJ1-4; CDR3: ASSDRTGEEVEKLF
V: TRBV18; J: TRBJ1-6; CDR3: ASSPMAASGTGRDSPLH
V: TRBV27; J: TRBJ2-4; CDR3: ASSSRGILTNIQY
V: TRBV2; J: TRBJ2-5; CDR3: ACLRRQGLLETQY
V: TRBV19; J: TRBJ2-1; CDR3: ASSTKKRSSYNEQF
V: TRBV20-1; J: TRBJ2-1; CDR3: SGGKGGEQF
V: TRBV6-5; J: TRBJ1-2; CDR3: ASRQDYGYT
V: TRBV27; J: TRBJ1-5; CDR3: ASSSRPGGQPQH
V: TRBV2; J: TRBJ1-1; CDR3: ASTGQSQNTEAF
V: TRBV7-7; J: TRBJ2-1; CDR3: ASSRGSYNEQF
V: TRBV28; J: TRBJ1-2; CDR3: ASSLLGAINGYT
V: TRBV23-1; J: TRBJ1-6; CDR3: ASSPLRDSPLH
V: TRBV10-3; J: TRBJ2-7; CDR3: AISESVAGGYEQY